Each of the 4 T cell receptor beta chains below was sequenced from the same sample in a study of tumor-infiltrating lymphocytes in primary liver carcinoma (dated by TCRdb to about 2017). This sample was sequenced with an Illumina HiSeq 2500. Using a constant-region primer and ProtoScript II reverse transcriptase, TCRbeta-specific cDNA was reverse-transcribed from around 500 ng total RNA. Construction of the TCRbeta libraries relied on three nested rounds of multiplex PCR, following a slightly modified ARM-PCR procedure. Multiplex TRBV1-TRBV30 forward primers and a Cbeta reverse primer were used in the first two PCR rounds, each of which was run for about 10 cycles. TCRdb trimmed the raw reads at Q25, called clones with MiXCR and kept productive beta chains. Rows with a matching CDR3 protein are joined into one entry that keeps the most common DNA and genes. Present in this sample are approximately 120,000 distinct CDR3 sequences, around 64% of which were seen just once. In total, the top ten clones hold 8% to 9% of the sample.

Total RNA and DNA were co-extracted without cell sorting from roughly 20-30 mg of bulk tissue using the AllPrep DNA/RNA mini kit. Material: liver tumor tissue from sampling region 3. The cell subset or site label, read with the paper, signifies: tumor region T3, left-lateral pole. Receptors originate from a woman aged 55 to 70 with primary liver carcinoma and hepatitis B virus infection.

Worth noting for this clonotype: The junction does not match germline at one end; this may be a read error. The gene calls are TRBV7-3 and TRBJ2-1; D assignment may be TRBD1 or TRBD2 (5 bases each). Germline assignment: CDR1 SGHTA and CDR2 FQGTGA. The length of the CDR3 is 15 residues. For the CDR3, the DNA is TGTGCCAGTAGCTTATCGGGGTCATCGCAGGGTGAGCAGTTCTTC. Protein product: CASSLSGSSQGEQFF.

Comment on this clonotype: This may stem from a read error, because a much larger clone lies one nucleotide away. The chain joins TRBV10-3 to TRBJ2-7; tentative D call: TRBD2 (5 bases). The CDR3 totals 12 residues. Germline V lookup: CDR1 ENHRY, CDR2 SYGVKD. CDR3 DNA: TGTGTCATCAGTAAGACCGGGGACGAGCAGTACTTC. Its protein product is CVISKTGDEQYF.

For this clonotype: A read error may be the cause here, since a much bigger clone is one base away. DNA of the CDR3: TGTGCCATCAGAGGACAAGGGGCAAACTATGGCTACACCTTC. Translating it yields CAIRGQGANYGYTF. V and J are TRBV10-3 and TRBJ1-2, with D possibly TRBD1 on 5 matching bases. The length of the CDR3 is 14 residues. Trimming left V 6 bases short and J 2 bases short, with 13 bases between. Germline V gene sequence: CDR1 ENHRY, CDR2 SYGVKD.

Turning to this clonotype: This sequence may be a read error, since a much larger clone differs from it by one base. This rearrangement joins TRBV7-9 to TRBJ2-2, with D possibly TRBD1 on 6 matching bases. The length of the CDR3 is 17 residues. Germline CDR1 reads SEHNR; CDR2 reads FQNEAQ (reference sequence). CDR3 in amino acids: CASTNPGETANTGKLFF. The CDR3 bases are TGTGCCAGCACCAACCCAGGGGAGACCGCGAACACCGGGAAGCTGTTTTTT.